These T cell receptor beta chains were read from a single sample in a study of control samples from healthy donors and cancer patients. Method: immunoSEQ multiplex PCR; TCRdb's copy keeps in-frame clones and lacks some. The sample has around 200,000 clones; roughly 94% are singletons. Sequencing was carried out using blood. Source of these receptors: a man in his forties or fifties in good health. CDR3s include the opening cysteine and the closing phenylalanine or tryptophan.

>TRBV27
CASQKAALNTEAFF
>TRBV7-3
CASSLGRWNEQYF
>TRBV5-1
CASSPGDVYEQYF
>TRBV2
CASTDGDSVGEKLFF
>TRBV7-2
CASIEGAGAAETQYF
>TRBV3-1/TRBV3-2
CASSQRVLADTQYF
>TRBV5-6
CASRRRGSLSSGNTIYF
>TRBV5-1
CASSPGAGTSSTGELFF
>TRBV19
CASSMRRGPGTDTQYF
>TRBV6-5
CASSYLQTYEQYF
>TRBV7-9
CASSASDRGRNSPLHF
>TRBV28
CASSFVSGGQTEAFF
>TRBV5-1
CASSGQGGGTEAFF
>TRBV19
CASSPAGGRVHQPQHF
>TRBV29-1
CSVEDPIQGDTIYF
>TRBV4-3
CASSQLAFSYEQYF
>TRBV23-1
CASSQEPPPGNTIYF
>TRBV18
CASSPGGTESQPQHF
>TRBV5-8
CASSLAPGSYEQYF
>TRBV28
CASLLPTGNNQPQHF
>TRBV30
CAWRWAQGEAFF
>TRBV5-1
CASSMQGADTQYF
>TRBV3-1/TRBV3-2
CASSRRGPGEEQYF
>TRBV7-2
CASSGNRLATYNEQFF
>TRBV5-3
CASLRDRGKETQYF
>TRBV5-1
CASSFDGTGGEKLFF
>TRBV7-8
CASSLGTGQSNYGYTF
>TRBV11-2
CASRNRALYGYTF
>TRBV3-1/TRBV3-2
CASSQGDTEAFF
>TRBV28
CASRRDKRFYEQYF
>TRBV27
CASSRVGAYNSPLHF
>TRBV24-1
CATTRASDTEAFF
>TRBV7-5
CARSLVHRARLDTQYF
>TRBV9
CASSMDSRNQPQHF
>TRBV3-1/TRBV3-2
CASHGRDRDTEAFF
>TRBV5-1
CASSLSFGQGLGETQYF
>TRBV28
CASSLQWGAGTEAFF
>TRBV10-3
CAIKDQPGQGEETQYF
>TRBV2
CASSPKETQYF
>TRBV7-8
CASSLGPEKLFF
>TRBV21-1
CASSKDRPNTIYF
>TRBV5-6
CASSLGGGNTIYF
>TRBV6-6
CASSPRDTEAFF
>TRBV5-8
CASSPARERRPQHF
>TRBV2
CASSERTGNTIYF
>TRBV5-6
CASSLSTGPNNSPLHF
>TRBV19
CASSTLTDSSPEAFF
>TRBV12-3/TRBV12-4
CASRSRSTQYF